This is a list of T cell receptor beta chains from one sample in a study of identical twins. TCRdb recomputed calls from the 5' RACE reads with MiXCR, one row per CDR3 protein. Among approximately 240,000 distinct CDR3 sequences, about an eighth were seen once, and the ten largest hold 8.8%. Sequencing was done on a sample of memory (CD45RO+) T cells sorted from blood. These receptors came from a young woman in good health. The CDR3 runs from the conserved cysteine through the conserved F or W. D genes are given only for firm matches.

TRBJ2-5,TRBV20-1,TRBD2,CSAGGGGSTETQYF
TRBJ1-2,TRBV12-3/TRBV12-4,NA,CASSFEIYGYTF
TRBJ2-7,TRBV20-1,TRBD1,CSATTGFGYEQYF
TRBJ2-5,TRBV5-1,TRBD1,CASSSGQGQETQYF
TRBJ1-5,TRBV5-1,TRBD1,CASSPDRGPDQPQHF
TRBJ2-1,TRBV6-4,TRBD2,CASSEYGTRVNEQFF
TRBJ2-1,TRBV5-1,NA,CASRRIESSYNEQFF
TRBJ2-2,TRBV10-1,NA,CASSHSRGLLFF
TRBJ2-1,TRBV6-5,TRBD2,CASSYSQVAGVYNEQFF
TRBJ1-1,TRBV6-2/TRBV6-3,NA,CASSYRRRNTEAFF